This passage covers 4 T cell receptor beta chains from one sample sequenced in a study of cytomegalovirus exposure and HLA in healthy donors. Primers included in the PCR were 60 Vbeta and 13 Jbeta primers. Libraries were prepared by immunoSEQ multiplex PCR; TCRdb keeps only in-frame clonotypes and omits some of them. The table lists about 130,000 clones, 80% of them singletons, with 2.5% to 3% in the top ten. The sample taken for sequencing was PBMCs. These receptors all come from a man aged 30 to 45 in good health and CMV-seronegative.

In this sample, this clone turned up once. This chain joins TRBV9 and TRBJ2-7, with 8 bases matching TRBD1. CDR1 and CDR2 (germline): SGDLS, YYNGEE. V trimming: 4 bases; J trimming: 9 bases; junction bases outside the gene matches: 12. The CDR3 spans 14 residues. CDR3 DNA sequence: TGTGCCAGCAGCCTCGGGACAGGCCCGAGCGGGCAGTACTTC. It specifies CASSLGTGPSGQYF.

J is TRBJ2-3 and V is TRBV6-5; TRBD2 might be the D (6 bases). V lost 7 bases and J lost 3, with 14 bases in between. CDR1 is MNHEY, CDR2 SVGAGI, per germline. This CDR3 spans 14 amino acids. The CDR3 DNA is TGTGCCAGCACAGGGACTCGCGGGACAGATACGCAGTATTTT. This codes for CASTGTRGTDTQYF.

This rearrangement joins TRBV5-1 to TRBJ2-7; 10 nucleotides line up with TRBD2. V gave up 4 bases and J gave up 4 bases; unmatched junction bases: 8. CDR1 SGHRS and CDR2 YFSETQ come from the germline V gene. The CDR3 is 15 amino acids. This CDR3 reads CASSGLGLAAYEQYF. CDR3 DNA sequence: TGCGCCAGCAGCGGACTTGGACTAGCGGCTTACGAGCAGTACTTC.

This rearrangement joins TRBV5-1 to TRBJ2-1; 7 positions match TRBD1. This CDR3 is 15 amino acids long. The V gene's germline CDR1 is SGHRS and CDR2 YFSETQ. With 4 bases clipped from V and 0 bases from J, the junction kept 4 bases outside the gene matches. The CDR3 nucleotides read TGCGCCAGCAGCCGGGGACAGAGCTCCTACAATGAGCAGTTCTTC. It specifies CASSRGQSSYNEQFF.